These T cell receptor beta chains were read from a single sample in a study of blood T cells in healthy people across ages. TCRdb ran MiXCR on the 5' RACE reads and lists one entry per CDR3 protein. The table has about a million distinct CDR3 sequences, around two fifths seen once. Sequences were obtained from blood. The source is a man between 18 and 35 years old in good health. CDR3s include the opening cysteine and the closing phenylalanine or tryptophan. Fields, in order: clone size, V gene, J gene, D gene, CDR3 DNA, CDR3 protein. D genes are given only for firm matches. Size is stated for part of the rows, as once, few or many counts, or as a class when the clone is expanded.

>many|TRBV20-1|TRBJ2-7|NA
TGCAGTGCTAGCAAGCAGGGTCACCACGAGCAGTACTTC
CSASKQGHHEQYF
>few|TRBV6-6|TRBJ1-4|NA
TGTGCCAGCAGTCACAGGGCTTACGATGAAAAACTGTTTTTT
CASSHRAYDEKLFF
>few|TRBV9|TRBJ1-2|NA
TGTGCCAGCAGCGTGGACGGTTATGGCTACACCTTC
CASSVDGYGYTF
>few|TRBV20-1|TRBJ2-7|NA
TGCAGTGCCACGCTCGCGCTGGGCTACGAGCAGTACTTC
CSATLALGYEQYF
>NA|TRBV25-1|TRBJ2-1|NA
TGTGCCAGCAGTAAGGACCAGGGGACGAAACGTCAGCAGTTCTTC
CASSKDQGTKRQQFF
>NA|TRBV4-3|TRBJ2-6|NA
TGCGCCAGCAGCCAAGCTCAACAGTATACCCTCTCTGGGGCCAACGTCCTGACTTTC
CASSQAQQYTLSGANVLTF
>NA|TRBV10-3|TRBJ1-1|TRBD1
TGTGCCATCAGTGACCGACAGGGGTCGAGCACTGAAGCTTTCTTT
CAISDRQGSSTEAFF
>NA|TRBV6-2/TRBV6-3|TRBJ1-1|NA
TGTGCCACCTCAGAAGGGGGGAGAGGAAACACTGAAGCTTTCTTT
CATSEGGRGNTEAFF
>NA|TRBV28|TRBJ2-1|NA
TGTGCCACCTGGGGGAGTACTTTAACGGGGCCGGGTACCTACAAGGAGCAGTTCTTC
CATWGSTLTGPGTYKEQFF
>NA|TRBV11-2|TRBJ1-1|NA
TGTGCCAGCAGCTTGCAGGCGGGGACTGAAGCTTTCTTT
CASSLQAGTEAFF
>many|TRBV7-2|TRBJ2-3|TRBD2
TGTGCCAGCAGCCTCCTAAGCGGGGGCGATACGCAGTATTTT
CASSLLSGGDTQYF
>few|TRBV20-1|TRBJ1-5|TRBD1
TGCAGTGCTGGGACAGGGACCTCCTATAGCAATCAGCCCCAGCATTTT
CSAGTGTSYSNQPQHF
>NA|TRBV28|TRBJ1-1|NA
TGTGCCAGCAGTTTACGGCAGGGGTATAGCACTGAAGCTTTCTTT
CASSLRQGYSTEAFF
>NA|TRBV4-1|TRBJ2-2|NA
TGCGCCAGCAGCCCTCGGGTAGCCACCGGGGAGCTGTTTTTT
CASSPRVATGELFF
>NA|TRBV18|TRBJ2-1|TRBD2
TGTGCCAGCTCGCTACCAATGGGGGAGGGCAATGAGCAGTTCTTC
CASSLPMGEGNEQFF
>few|TRBV12-3/TRBV12-4|TRBJ2-7|NA
TGTGCCAGCAGTACCGTCTGGATTCGTCGGCAGGGAATTAGCTACGAGCAGTACTTC
CASSTVWIRRQGISYEQYF
>NA|TRBV2|TRBJ1-2|NA
TGTGCCAGCAGTGAAGGGGGTGGCTATGGCTACACCTTC
CASSEGGGYGYTF
>NA|TRBV20-1|TRBJ1-4|NA
TGCAGTACTAGATGGGGGTCTAATGAAAAACTGTTTTTT
CSTRWGSNEKLFF
>NA|TRBV20-1|TRBJ2-1|NA
TGCAGTGCTGGTCGTGTTACCAATGAGCAGTTCTTC
CSAGRVTNEQFF
>NA|TRBV29-1|TRBJ1-2|NA
TGCAGCGTTGAAGAGGCCAGGGACTATGGCTACACCTTC
CSVEEARDYGYTF
>many|TRBV12-3/TRBV12-4|TRBJ2-7|NA
TGTGCCAGCAGTTTTAGGGCAGGGAACTACGAGCAGTACTTC
CASSFRAGNYEQYF
>few|TRBV4-3|TRBJ2-1|NA
TGCGCCAGCAGCCAAGATGGCCGGGTATCCTACAATGAGCAGTTCTTC
CASSQDGRVSYNEQFF
>few|TRBV14|TRBJ2-1|NA
TGTGCCAGCAGCCACCCCCAAGGGAATGAGCAGTTCTTC
CASSHPQGNEQFF
>few|TRBV4-3|TRBJ1-1|NA
TGCGCCAGCAGCCGCTACCCCGGGGGGTATGAAGCTTTCTTT
CASSRYPGGYEAFF
>NA|TRBV10-3|TRBJ1-5|TRBD1
TGTGCCATCAGTGCGACAGGGGCCAATCAGCCCCAGCATTTT
CAISATGANQPQHF
>NA|TRBV24-1|TRBJ2-5|NA
TGTGCCACCAGTCAGACAGGACTATACAATGAGCAGTACTTC
CATSQTGLYNEQYF
>few|TRBV7-2|TRBJ1-4|TRBD1
TGTGCCAGCAGCTTAGATCAGGGGGGAAAACTGTTTTTT
CASSLDQGGKLFF
>few|TRBV20-1|TRBJ1-5|NA
TGCAGTGCCACTAAGGCAGACAATCAGCCCCAGCATTTT
CSATKADNQPQHF
>many|TRBV20-1|TRBJ2-1|TRBD1
TGCAGTGCGCACCCGGGACAGGGGTACAATGAGCAGTTCTTC
CSAHPGQGYNEQFF
>NA|TRBV27|TRBJ2-7|NA
TGTGCCAGCAGCCGACAGGATGGGTACGAGCAGTACTTC
CASSRQDGYEQYF
>few|TRBV10-3|TRBJ1-5|NA
TGTGCCATCAGTGAAAATTGGGTTATGAGCAATCAGCCCCAGCATTTT
CAISENWVMSNQPQHF
>NA|TRBV13|TRBJ1-2|NA
TGTGCCAGCAGCTTGACCTTGGCAGGGGAGAGCTACACCTTC
CASSLTLAGESYTF
>few|TRBV12-5|TRBJ2-7|TRBD1
TGTGCTAGTGGTTTGGGACTCTGGGACAGATCCTACGAGCAGTACTTC
CASGLGLWDRSYEQYF
>NA|TRBV4-1|TRBJ1-1|NA
TGCGCCAGCAGCCAATGGGGGGCGAACACTGAAGCTTTCTTT
CASSQWGANTEAFF
>NA|TRBV7-2|TRBJ2-4|NA
TGTGCCAGCAGCCGCATAGAAGCCGAAAACATTCAGTACTTC
CASSRIEAENIQYF
>NA|TRBV20-1|TRBJ1-5|NA
TGCAGTGCTAGATACAGGGTGAATCAGCCCCAGCATTTT
CSARYRVNQPQHF
>NA|TRBV20-1|TRBJ1-1|NA
TGCAGTGCTCCCGCGTGGGGGGAACCAAATGAAGCTTTCTTT
CSAPAWGEPNEAFF
>few|TRBV24-1|TRBJ1-2|NA
TGTGCCACCAGTCGGGGGGACTATGGCTACACCTTC
CATSRGDYGYTF
>once|TRBV12-3/TRBV12-4|TRBJ1-3|NA
TGTGCCAGCAGCCCCCAGTCGAGCTCTGGAAACACCATATATTTT
CASSPQSSSGNTIYF
>NA|TRBV7-2|TRBJ2-3|NA
TGTGCCAGCAGCTTAGCTCGGAGGGTCATCGCGGATACGCAGTATTTT
CASSLARRVIADTQYF
>few|TRBV20-1|TRBJ1-1|NA
TGCAGTGCTAGAGATCTCGGGGAAGGGACTGAAGCTTTCTTT
CSARDLGEGTEAFF
>NA|TRBV20-1|TRBJ1-1|NA
TGCAGTGCCTGGGGGGCTGAAGCTTTCTTT
CSAWGAEAFF
>NA|TRBV4-3|TRBJ1-2|NA
TGCGCCAGCAGCTTCCGGGCCGACTATGGCTACACCTTC
CASSFRADYGYTF
>NA|TRBV19|TRBJ2-2|NA
TGTGCCAGTAGTATCAGAGCCCCGAGTCGGGGGGAGCTGTTTTTT
CASSIRAPSRGELFF
>NA|TRBV13|TRBJ1-1|TRBD1
TGTGCCAGCAGCTTCGACTACAGGGGATTTGAAGCTTTCTTT
CASSFDYRGFEAFF